The rows below give T cell receptor beta chains drawn from one sample of a study of blood T cells in healthy people across ages. TCRdb analysed the 5' RACE reads with MiXCR anew, one entry per CDR3 protein. The sample records over 1,300,000 distinct CDR3 sequences, around 59% being singletons. Sequenced sample: blood. The source is a man in his late teens or twenties in good health. Both conserved end residues are part of each CDR3. A D gene is named only where the DNA matches it firmly. Clone size is not always given. Where it is, it says once, few, many or a class for expanded clones.

>.|TRBV27|.|TRBJ2-7
CTSSLGSDSYYEQYF
TGTACCAGCAGTTTAGGTAGCGACTCATACTACGAGCAGTACTTC
>.|TRBV29-1|.|TRBJ1-2
CSVEYQSGYTF
TGCAGCGTTGAGTACCAGAGCGGCTACACCTTC
>few|TRBV7-9|.|TRBJ1-2
CASSLVGLRYGYTF
TGTGCCAGCAGCTTAGTAGGGCTACGCTATGGCTACACCTTC
>.|TRBV14|TRBD1|TRBJ2-7
CASRGQGSLYEQYF
TGTGCCAGCAGAGGACAGGGGTCGTTATACGAGCAGTACTTC
>once|TRBV20-1|.|TRBJ1-5
CSARAFAAFDQPQHF
TGCAGTGCTAGGGCATTCGCTGCCTTTGATCAGCCCCAGCATTTT
>few|TRBV29-1|TRBD1|TRBJ1-5
CSAGQGTSNQPQHF
TGCAGCGCCGGACAGGGGACGAGCAATCAGCCCCAGCATTTT
>few|TRBV29-1|.|TRBJ2-5
CSVFPRQQETQYF
TGCAGCGTGTTCCCCAGACAACAAGAGACCCAGTACTTC
>.|TRBV20-1|TRBD1|TRBJ2-5
CSTRRTGRSQETQYF
TGCAGTACTCGAAGGACAGGCCGTTCCCAGGAGACCCAGTACTTC
>.|TRBV12-3/TRBV12-4|.|TRBJ2-7
CASSHYRHSYEQYF
TGTGCCAGCAGTCACTACAGACACTCCTACGAGCAGTACTTC
>few|TRBV10-3|TRBD2|TRBJ2-7
CAISGLAGYEQYF
TGTGCCATCAGTGGACTAGCGGGGTACGAGCAGTACTTC
>few|TRBV24-1|.|TRBJ2-5
CATSPGRGYQETQYF
TGTGCCACCTCTCCAGGCAGGGGCTACCAAGAGACCCAGTACTTC
>once|TRBV5-1|.|TRBJ1-2
CASSFRGWYGYTF
TGCGCCAGCAGCTTCCGGGGGTGGTATGGCTACACCTTC
>few|TRBV7-6|.|TRBJ1-2
CASSLVGGRDNYGYTF
TGTGCCAGCAGCTTAGTTGGGGGGCGGGATAACTATGGCTACACCTTC
>.|TRBV6-1|.|TRBJ2-7
CASHRVGYEQYF
TGTGCCAGCCACAGGGTGGGCTACGAGCAGTACTTC
>.|TRBV28|TRBD1|TRBJ2-1
CASTGVDRGVNNEQFF
TGTGCCAGCACGGGGGTCGACAGGGGGGTTAACAATGAGCAGTTCTTC
>.|TRBV4-1|.|TRBJ1-6
CASSQVFAGNSPLHF
TGCGCCAGCAGCCAAGTTTTTGCTGGGAATTCACCCCTCCACTTT
>few|TRBV6-5|.|TRBJ2-7
CASSIHGDLYEQYF
TGTGCCAGCAGTATTCATGGGGACCTCTACGAGCAGTACTTC
>.|TRBV7-2|.|TRBJ1-2
CASSLENSGYTF
TGTGCCAGCAGCTTAGAAAATAGCGGCTACACCTTC
>few|TRBV9|.|TRBJ1-6
CASNIGYNSPLHF
TGTGCCAGCAACATAGGTTATAATTCACCCCTCCACTTT
>few|TRBV27|.|TRBJ2-7
CASRPSPSYEQYF
TGTGCCAGCAGGCCTAGTCCCTCCTACGAGCAGTACTTC
>.|TRBV2|.|TRBJ1-4
CASSEMRSTEKLFF
TGTGCCAGCAGTGAAATGCGGTCCACCGAAAAACTGTTTTTT
>.|TRBV4-3|TRBD1|TRBJ2-7
CASSRYRGVCEQYF
TGCGCCAGCAGCCGTTACAGGGGGGTATGCGAGCAGTACTTC
>few|TRBV28|.|TRBJ1-5
CASSSTNQPQHF
TGTGCCAGCTCATCGACCAATCAGCCCCAGCATTTT
>few|TRBV4-3|.|TRBJ2-7
CASSQDRMEALAYEQYF
TGCGCCAGCAGCCAAGATCGGATGGAGGCCCTGGCCTACGAGCAGTACTTC
>.|TRBV4-1|TRBD1|TRBJ2-7
CASSPTRDSSYEQYF
TGCGCCAGCAGCCCTACCCGGGACAGCTCCTACGAGCAGTACTTC
>.|TRBV20-1|TRBD2|TRBJ2-7
CSAIPRLTSGFHEQYF
TGCAGTGCTATCCCCCGGTTGACTAGCGGATTCCACGAGCAGTACTTC
>few|TRBV12-3/TRBV12-4|TRBD2|TRBJ2-5
CASSSLGTSAQETQYF
TGTGCCAGCAGCTCCCTTGGGACTAGTGCACAAGAGACCCAGTACTTC
>.|TRBV5-1|.|TRBJ1-1
CASSLRPGQNTEAFF
TGCGCCAGCAGCTTACGTCCGGGACAAAACACTGAAGCTTTCTTT
>few|TRBV6-6|.|TRBJ2-5
CASLLGETQYF
TGTGCCAGCCTCCTCGGGGAGACCCAGTACTTC
>.|TRBV12-3/TRBV12-4|.|TRBJ1-5
CASSLGQGLHF
TGTGCCAGCAGTTTAGGGCAGGGGCTGCATTTT
>.|TRBV5-1|.|TRBJ2-5
CASSPLSQEETQYF
TGCGCCAGCAGCCCACTATCGCAAGAAGAGACCCAGTACTTC
>.|TRBV5-5|.|TRBJ1-6
CASSLSWGEANSPLHF
TGTGCCAGCAGCTTGTCGTGGGGGGAGGCAAATTCACCCCTCCACTTT
>.|TRBV7-6|.|TRBJ2-1
CASSLGRGYNEQFF
TGTGCCAGCAGTTTGGGCAGGGGTTACAATGAGCAGTTCTTC
>few|TRBV30|.|TRBJ2-2
CAWGLNTGELFF
TGTGCCTGGGGTCTAAACACCGGGGAGCTGTTTTTT
>.|TRBV27|TRBD1|TRBJ2-1
CASSSDRGNEQFF
TGTGCCAGCAGTTCTGACAGGGGGAATGAGCAGTTCTTC
>few|TRBV12-3/TRBV12-4|.|TRBJ2-5
CASTNYRGSDQYF
TGTGCCAGCACCAACTACCGGGGGTCCGACCAGTACTTC
>.|TRBV5-1|.|TRBJ2-5
CASRGIEGVETQYF
TGCGCCAGCAGAGGTATTGAGGGGGTGGAGACCCAGTACTTC
>few|TRBV20-1|.|TRBJ2-5
CSARDTGGETQYF
TGCAGTGCTAGAGACACAGGAGGGGAGACCCAGTACTTC
>few|TRBV14|.|TRBJ1-2
CASSQGYEGYYGYTF
TGTGCCAGCAGCCAAGGTTACGAGGGCTACTATGGCTACACCTTC
>few|TRBV6-5|.|TRBJ2-5
CASSVPGPRETQYF
TGTGCCAGCAGTGTCCCGGGACCCCGGGAGACCCAGTACTTC
>.|TRBV10-3|TRBD1|TRBJ2-7
CAISDPPAGGYEQYF
TGTGCCATCAGTGATCCTCCGGCAGGGGGCTACGAGCAGTACTTC
>.|TRBV11-2|.|TRBJ1-5
CASSFMPYGLKLSSNQPQHF
TGTGCCAGCAGCTTTATGCCATATGGATTGAAACTATCTAGCAATCAGCCCCAGCATTTT
>.|TRBV27|.|TRBJ2-1
CASSPSPYGVIGNEQFF
TGTGCCAGCAGTCCTTCCCCGTACGGGGTCATCGGGAATGAGCAGTTCTTC
>.|TRBV7-2|TRBD2|TRBJ2-5
CASSSALGLDQETQYF
TGTGCCAGCAGCTCAGCGCTGGGACTAGACCAAGAGACCCAGTACTTC
>.|TRBV13|.|TRBJ2-3
CASSYGDPTPDTQYF
TGTGCCAGCAGCTACGGGGACCCGACTCCAGATACGCAGTATTTT
>many|TRBV12-3/TRBV12-4|TRBD1|TRBJ1-5
CASSSSGTGGNQPQHF
TGTGCCAGCAGCTCTTCCGGGACAGGGGGGAATCAGCCCCAGCATTTT
>few|TRBV6-6|.|TRBJ1-6
CATIWKSNSPLHF
TGTGCCACCATATGGAAGAGCAATTCACCCCTCCACTTT
>many|TRBV14|TRBD2|TRBJ2-1
CASSQAGGFFSNEQFF
TGTGCCAGCAGCCAAGCGGGGGGGTTTTTCTCCAATGAGCAGTTCTTC
>.|TRBV7-9|.|TRBJ1-1
CASSLGPLEAFF
TGTGCCAGCAGCTTGGGTCCGCTTGAAGCTTTCTTT
>.|TRBV4-2|TRBD1|TRBJ1-4
CASSKSPGQGEKLFF
TGTGCCAGCAGCAAATCCCCGGGACAGGGGGAAAAACTGTTTTTT
>.|TRBV4-2|TRBD1|TRBJ1-4
CASSQEPTGGNEKLFF
TGTGCCAGCAGCCAAGAACCGACAGGGGGGAATGAAAAACTGTTTTTT
>few|TRBV9|TRBD2|TRBJ2-7
CASSVSGEAYEQYF
TGTGCCAGCAGCGTTAGCGGGGAAGCCTACGAGCAGTACTTC
>.|TRBV28|.|TRBJ1-3
CASSLSRNTPPGNTIYF
TGTGCCAGCAGTTTATCGCGGAATACTCCGCCTGGAAACACCATATATTTT
>.|TRBV10-3|TRBD1|TRBJ2-2
CATDRDQNTGDLFF
TGTGCCACCGACAGGGACCAGAACACCGGGGACCTGTTTTTT
>.|TRBV11-2|TRBD2|TRBJ2-1
CASSLARLASSYNEQFF
TGTGCCAGCAGCTTAGCTCGACTAGCCTCTTCTTACAATGAGCAGTTCTTC